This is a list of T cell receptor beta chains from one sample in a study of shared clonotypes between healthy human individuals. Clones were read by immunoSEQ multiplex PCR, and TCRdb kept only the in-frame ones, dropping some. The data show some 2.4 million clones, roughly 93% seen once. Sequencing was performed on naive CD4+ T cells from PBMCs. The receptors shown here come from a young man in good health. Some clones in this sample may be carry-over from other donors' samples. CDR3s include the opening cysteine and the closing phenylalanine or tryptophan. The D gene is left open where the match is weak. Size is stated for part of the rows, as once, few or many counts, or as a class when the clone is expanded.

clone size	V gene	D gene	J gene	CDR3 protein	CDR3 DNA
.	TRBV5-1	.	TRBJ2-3	CASALGFSTDTQYF	TGCGCCAGCGCCCTAGGATTTAGCACAGATACGCAGTATTTT
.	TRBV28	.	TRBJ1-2	CASSLALWLSYGYTF	TGTGCCAGCAGTTTAGCTTTGTGGCTTAGCTATGGCTACACCTTC
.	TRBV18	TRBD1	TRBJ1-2	CASSLNRQGQGANYGYTF	TGTGCCAGCTCACTTAATCGACAAGGACAGGGAGCTAACTATGGCTACACCTTC
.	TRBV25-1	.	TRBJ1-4	CASSEPGGGRNEKLFF	TGTGCCAGCAGTGAACCGGGTGGGGGGCGAAATGAAAAACTGTTTTTT
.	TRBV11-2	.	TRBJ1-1	CASSLGLNTEAFF	TGTGCCAGCAGCCTCGGGTTGAACACTGAAGCTTTCTTT
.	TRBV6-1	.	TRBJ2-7	CASNIRTGPSEQYF	TGTGCCAGCAACATAAGGACCGGTCCATCCGAGCAGTACTTC
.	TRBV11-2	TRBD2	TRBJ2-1	CASSLVSSGYNEQFF	TGTGCCAGCAGCTTAGTGTCTAGCGGCTACAATGAGCAGTTCTTC
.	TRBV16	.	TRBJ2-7	CASSQSLGREQYF	TGTGCCAGCAGCCAATCTTTAGGGCGGGAGCAGTACTTC
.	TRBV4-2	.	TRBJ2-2	CASSQDLRGLGTGELFF	TGTGCCAGCAGCCAAGATCTGAGGGGTTTGGGGACCGGGGAGCTGTTTTTT
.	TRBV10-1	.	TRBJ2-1	CASSESVASWPFF	TGCGCCAGCAGTGAGTCAGTAGCTAGCTGGCCGTTCTTC
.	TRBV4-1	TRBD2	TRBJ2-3	CASSLGLAGGRDTQYF	TGCGCCAGCAGCTTGGGACTAGCGGGAGGCCGCGATACGCAGTATTTT
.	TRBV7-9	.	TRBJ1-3	CASSATASGNTIYF	TGTGCCAGCAGCGCGACAGCTTCTGGAAACACCATATATTTT
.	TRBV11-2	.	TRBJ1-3	CASSPIPVTSGNTIYF	TGTGCCAGCAGCCCAATACCAGTCACCTCTGGAAACACCATATATTTT
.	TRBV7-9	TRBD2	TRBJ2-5	CASSLMGGETQYF	TGTGCCAGCAGCTTAATGGGAGGGGAGACCCAGTACTTC
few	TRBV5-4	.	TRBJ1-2	CASTHQKAYGYTF	TGTGCCAGCACCCACCAAAAAGCCTATGGCTACACCTTC
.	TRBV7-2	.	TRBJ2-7	CASSYQRASSYEQYF	TGTGCCAGCAGTTACCAGCGGGCTAGCTCCTACGAGCAGTACTTC
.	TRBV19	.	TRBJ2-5	CASSPSDQETQYF	TGTGCCAGTAGTCCCTCAGACCAAGAGACCCAGTACTTC
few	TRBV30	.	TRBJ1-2	CATMTTLLGGYTF	TGTGCCACAATGACAACTTTATTAGGTGGCTACACCTTC
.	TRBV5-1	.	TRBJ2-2	CASHEGPGVVGELFF	TGCGCCAGCCATGAGGGGCCGGGAGTCGTAGGGGAGCTGTTTTTT
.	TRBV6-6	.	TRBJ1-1	CASSPIESSMNTEAFF	TGTGCCAGCAGTCCCATTGAGTCATCCATGAACACTGAAGCTTTCTTT
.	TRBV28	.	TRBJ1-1	CASSIRVTEAFF	TGTGCCAGCAGTATAAGGGTCACTGAAGCTTTCTTT
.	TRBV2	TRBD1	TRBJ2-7	CASSDPGQRSYEQYF	TGTGCCAGCAGTGATCCGGGACAGCGCTCCTACGAGCAGTACTTC
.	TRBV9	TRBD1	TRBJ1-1	CASSVDPTGDTEAFF	TGTGCCAGCAGCGTAGATCCGACAGGGGACACTGAAGCTTTCTTT
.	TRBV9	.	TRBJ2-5	CASSVGGQLETQYF	TGTGCCAGCAGCGTAGGGGGGCAGTTGGAGACCCAGTACTTC
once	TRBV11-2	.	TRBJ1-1	CASSTSLRAGTEAFF	TGTGCCAGCAGCACCTCGTTGAGGGCTGGCACTGAAGCTTTCTTT
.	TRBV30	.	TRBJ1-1	CAWDPNTEAFF	TGTGCCTGGGACCCGAACACTGAAGCTTTCTTT
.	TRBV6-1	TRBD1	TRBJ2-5	CASSENRGREETQYF	TGTGCCAGCAGTGAGAACAGGGGGCGGGAGGAGACCCAGTACTTC
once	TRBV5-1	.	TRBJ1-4	CASSWTFDLGEKLFF	TGCGCCAGCAGCTGGACCTTCGATTTGGGTGAAAAACTGTTTTTT
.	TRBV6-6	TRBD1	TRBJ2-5	CASSYWDRQETQYF	TGTGCCAGCAGTTACTGGGACAGACAAGAGACCCAGTACTTC
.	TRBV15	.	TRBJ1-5	CATSRDTGNQPQHF	TGTGCCACCAGCAGAGATACGGGCAATCAGCCCCAGCATTTT
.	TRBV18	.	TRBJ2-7	CASSPPTALGYEQYF	TGTGCCAGCTCACCCCCCACGGCCCTGGGATACGAGCAGTACTTC
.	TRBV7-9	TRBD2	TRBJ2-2	CASSFGTSGMSGELFF	TGTGCCAGCAGCTTCGGGACTAGCGGGATGTCCGGGGAGCTGTTTTTT
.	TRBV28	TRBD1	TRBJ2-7	CASSRQGFEQYF	TGTGCCAGCAGTAGACAGGGATTCGAGCAGTACTTC
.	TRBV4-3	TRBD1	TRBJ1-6	CASSQDNRGYFSPLHF	TGCGCCAGCAGCCAAGATAACAGGGGTTACTTTTCACCCCTCCACTTT
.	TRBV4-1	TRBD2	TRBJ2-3	CASSQEWVGLAGAAGTDTQYF	TGCGCCAGCAGCCAAGAATGGGTGGGACTAGCGGGAGCTGCTGGCACAGATACGCAGTATTTT
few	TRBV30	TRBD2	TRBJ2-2	CAWSSGTRTGELFF	TGTGCCTGGAGTTCCGGGACTAGGACCGGGGAGCTGTTTTTT
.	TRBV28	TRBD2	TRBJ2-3	CASSTGGETRDTQYF	TGTGCCAGCAGCACGGGAGGGGAAACGAGGGATACGCAGTATTTT
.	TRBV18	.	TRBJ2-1	CASSPLTSGEQFF	TGTGCCAGCTCACCTCTAACTTCGGGTGAGCAGTTCTTC
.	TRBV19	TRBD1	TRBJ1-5	CASSMGQGVSAQHF	TGTGCCAGTAGTATGGGACAGGGCGTGTCAGCCCAGCATTTT
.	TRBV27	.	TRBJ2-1	CASSTSWGGEQFF	TGTGCCAGCAGTACTTCTTGGGGAGGAGAGCAGTTCTTC
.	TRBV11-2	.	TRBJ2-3	CASSPRSPDTNTQYF	TGTGCCAGCAGCCCCCGCAGTCCCGACACAAATACGCAGTATTTT
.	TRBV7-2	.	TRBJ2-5	CASSAGQQETQYF	TGTGCCAGCAGCGCGGGACAGCAAGAGACCCAGTACTTC
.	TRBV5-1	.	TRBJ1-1	CASSQQTGGIAEAFF	TGCGCCAGCAGCCAGCAGACTGGGGGGATCGCTGAAGCTTTCTTT
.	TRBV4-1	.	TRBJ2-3	CASSQAGLKTDTQYF	TGCGCCAGCAGCCAAGCGGGACTTAAAACAGATACGCAGTATTTT
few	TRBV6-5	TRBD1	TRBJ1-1	CASSNEEKGQAEAFF	TGTGCCAGCAGTAACGAGGAGAAGGGACAGGCTGAAGCTTTCTTT
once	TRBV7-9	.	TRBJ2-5	CASSLISGGFQETQYF	TGTGCCAGCAGCTTAATTAGCGGCGGTTTCCAAGAGACCCAGTACTTC
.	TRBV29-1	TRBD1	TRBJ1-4	CTRQGGEKLFF	TGCACCCGACAGGGAGGTGAAAAACTGTTTTTT
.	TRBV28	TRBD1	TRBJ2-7	CASTSDRDAGYEQYF	TGTGCCAGCACCTCTGACAGGGACGCTGGCTACGAGCAGTACTTC
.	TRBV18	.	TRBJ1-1	CASSPYWTDGALEAFF	TGTGCCAGCTCCCCATACTGGACGGATGGTGCTTTGGAAGCTTTCTTT